This T cell receptor beta chain stems from a study of T cells in tuberculosis. About the research overall: The T cells targeted glucose monomycolate, a mycobacterial lipid, via CD1B. In South Africa, adults with active tuberculosis were compared with IGRA-negative and latently infected IGRA-positive adolescents. Study-wide results and caveats: Active tuberculosis patients had shorter CDR3-alpha; the beta difference was nonsignificant. Smaller distances to GMM-specific TCRs suggested their expansion in active tuberculosis.

CDR1 and CDR2 (germline): SGHRS, YFSETQ. With V trimmed by 4 bases and J by 10 bases, 3 bases remained unmatched. This CDR3 has 12 residues. This sample's time point: new active TB diagnosis, blood taken before or within 7 days of starting treatment. The method was immunoSEQ multiplex PCR; TCRdb's version includes in-frame clones alone and lacks a portion of them. This sample has fewer than 40,000 clones, with about 82% found just once. Concerning this clone: Its antigen is currently unknown.

The gene calls are TRBV5-1 and TRBJ1-2, with TRBD1 matching over 11 bases. The sequence derives from an adult with tuberculosis. The sample consisted of PBMCs, taken at tuberculosis diagnosis. This chain's CDR3 is CASSLGQGAYTF. In DNA, the CDR3 is TGCGCCAGCAGCCTTGGACAGGGGGCCTACACCTTC.